The text below deals with one T cell receptor beta chain. These data belong to a study of blood T cell repertoires in COVID-19. TCRdb's copy holds only in-frame clones and misses some; the assay was immunoSEQ multiplex PCR. The sample lists some 370,000 clones; about 90% were seen once. This CDR3 is 16 amino acids long. The V gene end was trimmed by 0 bases and the J gene end by 4 bases; junction bases not matched to a gene: 6. Germline lookup yields CDR1 MGHRA and CDR2 YSYEKL. V and J are TRBV4-1 and TRBJ1-5; 7 bases are shared with TRBD1. This TCR derives from a man aged 18 to 30 with active or convalescent COVID-19. Sequences were obtained from peripheral blood. CDR3 sequence reads: CASSQEQTGRNQPQHF. The CDR3, as DNA: TGCGCCAGCAGCCAAGAACAGACAGGGAGGAATCAGCCCCAGCATTTT.